The 25 T cell receptor beta chains reported below all come from one sample, sequenced in a study of T cells after somatic rescue of genetic block. Sequencing was performed with immunoSEQ multiplex PCR; in TCRdb, only in-frame clones are kept and a portion is missing. Among some 70,000 clones listed, approximately 90% were seen once. The sequenced material came from peripheral blood mononuclear cells (PBMCs). The receptors originated from a man in his thirties or forties.

The genes are TRBV5-6 and TRBJ2-3, with D perhaps given as TRBD1 or TRBD2 (5 bases each). The CDR3 is made up of 13 amino acids. Germline V gene data show CDR1 as SGHDT and CDR2 as YYEEEE. V gave up 0 bases and J gave up 6 bases, with 8 bases separating them. CDR3 region: CASSLVGGDTQYF. For the CDR3, the DNA is TGTGCCAGCAGCTTGGTTGGGGGTGATACGCAGTATTTT.

The rearrangement joins TRBV9 to TRBJ2-2; tentatively, D is TRBD2 (5 bases). Germline assignment: CDR1 SGDLS and CDR2 YYNGEE. The CDR3 length is 18 residues. The V end lost 4 bases, the J end lost 4 bases, and 23 bases lay between the germline ends. The CDR3 loop reads CASSPNLERADVTGELFF. CDR3 sequence (DNA): TGTGCCAGCAGCCCCAACCTGGAGAGGGCCGACGTCACCGGGGAGCTGTTTTTT.

The chain employs TRBV7-9 and TRBJ1-1; D might be TRBD1 (5 bases). The CDR3 sequence is 16 residues long. Germline V gene data show CDR1 as SEHNR and CDR2 as FQNEAQ (reference sequence). The germline V and J ends were trimmed by 6 bases and 4 bases, with 21 bases remaining between them. CDR3 nucleotide sequence: TGTGCCAGCAGGAACCCGGGACTCCGAACGGGCACTGAAGCTTTCTTT. Residues: CASRNPGLRTGTEAFF.

This chain connects TRBV30 to TRBJ1-6; D is ambiguous. V gave up 3 bases and J gave up 2 bases, with 14 bases separating them. The CDR3 extends over 16 amino acids. The germline CDR1 and CDR2 sequences are GTSNPN and SVGIG (reference sequence). As DNA, the CDR3 is TGTGCCTGGAGAGCGCCCGGGGTCACCTATAATTCACCCCTCCACTTT. Its protein is CAWRAPGVTYNSPLHF.

J is TRBJ2-1 and V is TRBV7-9, with D unclear. Trimming pared 2 bases from V and 4 bases from J, leaving 9 bases between. Germline CDR1 SEHNR, CDR2 FQNEAQ (reference sequence). This CDR3 is 14 amino acids long. CDR3 sequence (DNA): TGTGCCAGCAGCTTATTGGGGTCGTACAATGAGCAGTTCTTC. Protein product: CASSLLGSYNEQFF.

The rearrangement uses TRBV9 and TRBJ2-7; D is unresolved. With 2 bases removed from V and 2 bases from J, the gap between germline ends came to 11 bases. Per germline, CDR1 SGDLS and CDR2 YYNGEE. CDR3 length equals 14 residues. The chain's CDR3 is CASSVGRNPYEQYF. The CDR3 region has the DNA TGTGCCAGCAGCGTCGGGCGGAACCCCTACGAGCAGTACTTC.

The chain recombines TRBV5-1 with TRBJ2-3; D unclear. The CDR3 has 13 residues. Trimming took 0 bases from V and 2 from J, leaving 4 bases between them. The V gene's germline CDR1 is SGHRS and CDR2 YFSETQ. CDR3 sequence reads: CASSLDHTDTQYF. For the CDR3, the DNA is TGCGCCAGCAGCTTGGACCACACAGATACGCAGTATTTT.

The chain recombines TRBV18 with TRBJ1-2; D remains unclear. V dropped 4 bases and J dropped 4 bases, with 13 bases sitting between them. The CDR3 has 14 residues. Germline-derived CDR1 and CDR2 are KGHSH and LQKENI. CDR3 region: CASSQSGVTYGYTF. CDR3 sequence (DNA): TGTGCCAGCTCACAATCGGGAGTTACCTATGGCTACACCTTC.

This clone showed up just once. The chain employs TRBV19 and TRBJ2-1; perhaps TRBD1 as D (5 bases). The germline V and J ends were trimmed by 6 bases and 3 bases, with 12 bases remaining between them. CDR3 length: 14 amino acids. Germline V CDR1 and CDR2: LNHDA, SQIVND (reference sequence). The CDR3 loop reads CASRLQVRYNEQFF. The CDR3 coding sequence is TGTGCCAGTAGACTACAGGTCCGCTACAATGAGCAGTTCTTC.

This sequence joins TRBV6-1 and TRBJ2-5, with D unresolved. Matching the DNA end better, TRBJ2-7 makes the J call doubtful. The germline CDR1 and CDR2 sequences are MNHNS and SASEGT. The CDR3 consists of 14 residues. The CDR3 loop reads CASRGLASVSEQYF. As DNA, the CDR3 is TGTGCCAGCAGGGGGTTAGCTTCGGTGAGCGAGCAGTACTTC.

This clone was seen a few times. The chain carries TRBV6-5 and TRBJ2-2; D uncertain. In germline, CDR1 is MNHEY, CDR2 SVGAGI. CDR3 length: 15 residues. V lost 2 bases and J 2 bases, leaving 9 bases between the germline ends. The CDR3 region has the DNA TGTGCCAGCAGTTACGGGCTAGTTAACACCGGGGAGCTGTTTTTT. It yields the protein CASSYGLVNTGELFF.

The sample holds one count of this clone. The rearrangement links TRBV6-6 to TRBJ2-5; TRBD1 aligns across 7 bases. Trimming took 0 bases from V and 4 from J; bases not matched to a gene: 8. CDR1 is MNHNY and CDR2 is SVGAGI in the germline V gene (reference sequence). The CDR3 spans 16 residues. The CDR3 DNA reads TGTGCCAGCAGTTACTCGGGACAGCCCCAACGAGAGACCCAGTACTTC. Amino acids: CASSYSGQPQRETQYF.

This chain links TRBV6-1 with TRBJ2-1; possibly TRBD1 for D (6 bases). The ends were cut back, 9 bases at V and 0 bases at J, with 9 bases in the middle. Per the germline V gene, CDR1 is MNHNS and CDR2 is SASEGT. The CDR3 runs to 13 residues. The CDR3 DNA reads as TGTGCCAGTCAGGACAGCTCCTACAATGAGCAGTTCTTC. Its protein product is CASQDSSYNEQFF.

The V call is TRBV9, the J call TRBJ1-5; 8 positions match TRBD1. Germline V CDR1 and CDR2: SGDLS, YYNGEE. The CDR3 has 14 residues. Trimming removed 1 base from V and 4 bases from J; junction bases left unmatched: 1. The CDR3 DNA reads TGTGCCAGCAGCGTACAGGGGGCGAATCAGCCCCAGCATTTT. It is translated as CASSVQGANQPQHF.

The chain's CDR3 is CASSEGLAGPGWEQFF. CDR3 in DNA: TGTGCCAGCAGTGAGGGACTAGCGGGACCAGGGTGGGAGCAGTTCTTC. V is TRBV6-1 and J is TRBJ2-1, with 13 bases aligning to TRBD2. Trimming cost V 3 bases and J 10 bases; bases outside gene matches: 9. This CDR3 region has 16 residues. The germline gives CDR1 MNHNS, CDR2 SASEGT.

The V call is TRBV4-1, the J call TRBJ2-7; 9 positions match TRBD1. The CDR3 consists of 15 residues. J gave up 3 bases and V 1 base, and 4 bases lay outside the gene matches. Germline V gene data show CDR1 as MGHRA and CDR2 as YSYEKL. The DNA for the CDR3 is TGCGCCAGCAGCCAAGGGACAGGGGCCGTCTACGAGCAGTACTTC. Its protein is CASSQGTGAVYEQYF.

The chain links TRBV5-5 to TRBJ2-1, with TRBD2 identical over 11 bases. There are 15 residues in the CDR3. V lost 1 base and J lost 9; bases outside the gene matches: 6. Per germline, CDR1 SGHKS and CDR2 YYEKEE (reference sequence). The CDR3 spells CASSLITSGGGEQFF. In DNA form, the CDR3 reads TGTGCCAGCAGCTTGATAACTAGCGGGGGCGGTGAGCAGTTCTTC.

This clone showed up just once. This chain links TRBV7-9 with TRBJ2-7; TRBD1 aligns across 7 bases. Germline assignment: CDR1 SEHNR and CDR2 FQNEAQ (reference sequence). The J segment lost 3 bases and the V segment lost 5 bases, leaving 7 bases of the junction unmatched. The CDR3 is made up of 14 amino acids. The CDR3 sequence: CASSPGGSSYEQYF. As DNA, the CDR3 is TGTGCCAGCAGCCCAGGGGGTAGTAGCTACGAGCAGTACTTC.

Comment on this clone: The same CDR3 arises from other DNA sequences in this sample as well. The chain uses TRBV5-4 and TRBJ2-7; D uncertain. Per the germline V gene, CDR1 is SGHNT and CDR2 is YYREEE (reference sequence). The CDR3 sequence is 13 residues long. V was pared by 0 bases and J by 1 base, with 5 bases between. CDR3 residues: CASSLAGSYEQYF. CDR3 sequence (DNA): TGTGCCAGCAGCTTGGCCGGGTCCTACGAGCAGTACTTC.

V gene TRBV28 combines with J gene TRBJ2-5; weak D call: TRBD1 (6 bases). CDR3 length equals 15 residues. Germline CDR1 MDHEN, CDR2 SYDVKM. Trimming took 5 bases from V and 5 from J, leaving 18 bases between them. Written as DNA, the CDR3 is TGTGCCAGCAGTCGACCTGTGGGGGCAGGGGAGACCCAGTACTTC. The encoded protein is CASSRPVGAGETQYF.

A few counts support this clone. This chain uses TRBV9 with TRBJ1-1; D unclear. Deletions cut 4 bases from V and 0 bases from J, with 7 bases between. The germline V gene encodes CDR1 SGDLS and CDR2 YYNGEE. The CDR3 runs 13 residues. In DNA, the CDR3 is TGTGCCAGCAGCCCCCGCATGAACACTGAAGCTTTCTTT. Translated: CASSPRMNTEAFF.

The rearrangement joins TRBV15 to TRBJ2-6; no definite D call. CDR3 length equals 15 residues. From germline, CDR1 is LNHNV and CDR2 YYDKDF (reference sequence). V shed 3 bases and J shed 3 bases, with 9 bases lying between them. The CDR3 coding sequence is TGTGCCACCAGCAGCCAGAGAATTGGGGCCAACGTCCTGACTTTC. This gives the protein CATSSQRIGANVLTF.

This clone was seen once. J is TRBJ1-1 and V is TRBV13; D unclear. The CDR3 is 15 amino acids. Trimming stripped 5 bases from V and 0 bases from J, with 13 bases between. Germline V gene sequence: CDR1 PRHDT, CDR2 FYEKMQ (reference sequence). CDR3 region: CASSPDPGMNTEAFF. CDR3 bases: TGTGCCAGCAGCCCGGATCCCGGAATGAACACTGAAGCTTTCTTT.

The genes are TRBV4-1 and TRBJ2-1; TRBD2 might be the D (5 bases). The CDR3 runs to 15 residues. The V gene's germline CDR1 is MGHRA and CDR2 YSYEKL. Trimming shortened V by 6 bases and J by 6 bases, and 18 bases separated the two germline ends. This chain's CDR3 is CASRLGAALSNEQFF. The CDR3 nucleotides are TGCGCCAGCAGACTAGGAGCGGCCCTAAGCAATGAGCAGTTCTTC.

V is TRBV2 and J is TRBJ2-1; 7 bases are shared with TRBD2. CDR1 and CDR2 from the germline V gene are SNHLY and FYNNEI. This CDR3 has 14 amino acids. V shed 2 bases, J shed 7 bases, and the junction held 5 bases outside the gene matches. CDR3 sequence (DNA): TGTGCCAGCAGTGAAAGTGGACTAGGGAATGAGCAGTTCTTC. Translated, it gives CASSESGLGNEQFF.